This T cell receptor beta chain was sequenced during a study of technical replicates of blood from a handful of donors. The assay was immunoSEQ multiplex PCR, and TCRdb's table has in-frame clones only and misses some. The data hold 65,000 to 95,000 clones, with approximately 94% observed a single time. V was clipped by 3 bases and J by 4 bases; unmatched bases: 6. The CDR3 extends over 14 amino acids. Germline V gene data show CDR1 as MDHEN and CDR2 as SYDVKM. Sequencing was performed on T cells isolated from PBMCs. The chain employs TRBV28 and TRBJ2-7, with 7 positions matching TRBD2. This clonotype was obtained from a human donor in good health. CDR3 sequence (DNA): TGTGCCAGCAGTTTGCGGGGAGCGGGATACGAGCAGTACTTC. As protein: CASSLRGAGYEQYF.